A selection of T cell receptor beta chains follows, all from one sample in a study of shared T cell receptors in the human thymus. Profiled with immunoSEQ multiplex PCR; TCRdb holds only in-frame clones, not every one. The table lists more than 550,000 clones, 80% to 90% of them singletons. The data were also submitted as part of a second study, on human thymus T cells.

The source material was thymocytes. These receptors were obtained from a girl under three years old with a congenital heart defect. Each CDR3 is given with its conserved first and last residue. The D gene is left open where the match is weak. Size values are once, few and many counts, or a class for expanded clones, and some rows have none.

clone_size	v_call	j_call	d_call	cdr3_nt	cdr3_aa
NA	TRBV5-1	TRBJ1-4	TRBD1	TGCGCCAGCAGCCACGTAGTACAGGGGGGGACTGAAAAACTGTTTTTT	CASSHVVQGGTEKLFF
NA	TRBV11-1	TRBJ1-6	NA	TGTGCCAGCAGCTTAGTAAGGGGAAACTCCTATAATTCACCCCTCCACTTT	CASSLVRGNSYNSPLHF
few	TRBV6-5	TRBJ2-5	TRBD1	TGTGCCAGCGCAATGGACAGGGAAGAAGAGACCCAGTACTTC	CASAMDREEETQYF
NA	TRBV7-8	TRBJ1-1	TRBD1	TGTGCCAGCAGAGGACAGGGGGGAACTGAAGCTTTCTTT	CASRGQGGTEAFF
NA	TRBV19	TRBJ2-1	TRBD1	TGTGCCAGTAGTCGGGAAGACAGGGATAGGCACAATGAGCAGTTCTTC	CASSREDRDRHNEQFF
NA	TRBV6-6	TRBJ2-1	TRBD2	TGTGCCAGCAGGGGGCGGGGGGGCTCCTACAATGAGCAGTTCTTC	CASRGRGGSYNEQFF
NA	TRBV5-5	TRBJ1-6	NA	TGTGCCAGCAGCTCCCCGAGGGGGAAGGCGGGTAATTCACCCCTCCACTTT	CASSSPRGKAGNSPLHF
once	TRBV14	TRBJ1-6	NA	TGTGCCAGCAGCCAAGTATATGTGTCAGGGGAGAGCTCCTATAATTCACCCCTCCACTTT	CASSQVYVSGESSYNSPLHF
NA	TRBV9	TRBJ1-1	TRBD1	TGTGCCAGCAGCGAAAACCGAGAGTCTGGAGGGGGCAGCTTTATAATGAACACTGAAGCTTTCTTT	CASSENRESGGGSFIMNTEAFF
NA	TRBV5-6	TRBJ1-1	NA	TGTGCCAGCAGCTTGCCGAGGTGGAACACTGAAGCTTTCTTT	CASSLPRWNTEAFF
NA	TRBV5-4	TRBJ2-3	TRBD2	TGTGCCAGCAGCTTTGGCGGACTAGCGAGGCGGGGTACGCAGTATTTT	CASSFGGLARRGTQYF
NA	TRBV28	TRBJ1-1	NA	TGTGCCAGCAGTTTCTCGGAGGGGCCTAGCGGGACTGAAGCTTTCTTT	CASSFSEGPSGTEAFF
NA	TRBV7-8	TRBJ2-2	TRBD2	TGTGCCAGCAGCTTAGAGGAGCGGGGGAACACCGGGGAGCTGTTTTTT	CASSLEERGNTGELFF
once	TRBV11-2	TRBJ2-1	NA	TGTGCCAGCAGCTTGGAAGCCTTAGACTTTTACAATGAGCAGTTCTTC	CASSLEALDFYNEQFF
NA	TRBV19	TRBJ1-2	TRBD1	TGTGCCAGTAGTATCCAAACCAACAACAGGGGGAACTATGGCTACACCTTC	CASSIQTNNRGNYGYTF
NA	TRBV28	TRBJ1-2	TRBD1	TGTGCCAGCAGTTCTCTGACAGGGGACTATGGCTACACCTTC	CASSSLTGDYGYTF
NA	TRBV15	TRBJ1-2	NA	TGTGCCACCAGCAGCCACAGTGGTAGGCCTAACTATGGCTACACCTTC	CATSSHSGRPNYGYTF
NA	TRBV30	TRBJ1-1	TRBD1	TGTGCCTGGAGTGTAGGACAGGGGAACACTGAAGCTTTCTTT	CAWSVGQGNTEAFF
once	TRBV28	TRBJ1-1	NA	TGTGCCAGCACATTCCCCCCCCCAGGTGGGGGGGTAGGGACTGAAGCTTTCTTT	CASTFPPPGGGVGTEAFF
NA	TRBV5-1	TRBJ1-2	TRBD1	TGCGCCAGCAGCTCCCCCAGGCGACAGGGTTTACAGCGTTGGAGCTCCCTCAGTAACTATGGCTACACCTTC	CASSSPRRQGLQRWSSLSNYGYTF
NA	TRBV6-1	TRBJ1-2	NA	TGTGCCAGCAGTGAAGTCCCGGGGGAAGACTATGGCTACACCTTC	CASSEVPGEDYGYTF
NA	TRBV5-1	TRBJ1-2	NA	TGCGCCAGCAGCTCTCGACAGGCCCCCTATGGCTACACCTTC	CASSSRQAPYGYTF
NA	TRBV5-5	TRBJ2-5	NA	TGTGCCAGCAGCAGTACGGCCGACAGACAAGAGACCCAGTACTTC	CASSSTADRQETQYF
NA	TRBV19	TRBJ1-2	TRBD1	TGTGCCAGTAGTATCCCCTCAGACAGGGGTCCCCTATATGGCTACACCTTC	CASSIPSDRGPLYGYTF
NA	TRBV4-1	TRBJ2-3	NA	TGCGCCAGCAGCCACCCTAGCACAGATACGCAGTATTTT	CASSHPSTDTQYF
NA	TRBV11-2	TRBJ1-6	NA	TGTGCCAGCAGCCCGGTGGGGGGGGTAGAGTTCTGGAGTTCACCCCTCCACTTT	CASSPVGGVEFWSSPLHF
NA	TRBV28	TRBJ2-7	NA	TGTGCCAGCAGTTTCGAACTAGTATATTCCCTCTACGAGCAGTACTTC	CASSFELVYSLYEQYF
NA	TRBV19	TRBJ1-2	TRBD1	TGTGCCAGTAAAGGGACAGCGCCTGCCTATGGCTACACCTTC	CASKGTAPAYGYTF